The TCR beta chain under discussion was sequenced for a study of OX40 agonist ivuxolimab in advanced cancers. Study overall: Among those enrolled, mean age was about 63 years (range about 23 to 79) and approximately 83% were male.

This clone was detected only once. Its specificity is not known. Study outcomes and limitations: Some nonresponders additionally presented with little normalized T-cell clonal expansion.

Some clones are missing from TCRdb's copy, which holds only in-frame ones; the method was immunoSEQ multiplex PCR. The sample includes tens of thousands of clones, approximately 91% of them seen just once. Samples of blood were obtained at baseline, on cycle 4 day 1, and on cycle 7 day 1. Specimen: CD4+ or CD8+ T cells sorted from blood, collected in a trial of the OX40 agonist ivuxolimab. The TCR was taken from an adult with an advanced solid tumor such as melanoma, head and neck, liver or kidney cancer.

As DNA, the CDR3 is TGTGCCAGCAGTTTTATAGCGGGAGGGACCGGGGAGCTGTTTTTT. This sequence encodes CASSFIAGGTGELFF. The rearrangement links TRBV27 to TRBJ2-2; the match to TRBD2 covers 11 bases. CDR3 length: 15 amino acids. The J segment lost 5 bases and the V segment lost 3 bases, leaving 2 bases of the junction unmatched. CDR1 MNHEY and CDR2 SMNVEV come from the germline V gene (reference sequence).